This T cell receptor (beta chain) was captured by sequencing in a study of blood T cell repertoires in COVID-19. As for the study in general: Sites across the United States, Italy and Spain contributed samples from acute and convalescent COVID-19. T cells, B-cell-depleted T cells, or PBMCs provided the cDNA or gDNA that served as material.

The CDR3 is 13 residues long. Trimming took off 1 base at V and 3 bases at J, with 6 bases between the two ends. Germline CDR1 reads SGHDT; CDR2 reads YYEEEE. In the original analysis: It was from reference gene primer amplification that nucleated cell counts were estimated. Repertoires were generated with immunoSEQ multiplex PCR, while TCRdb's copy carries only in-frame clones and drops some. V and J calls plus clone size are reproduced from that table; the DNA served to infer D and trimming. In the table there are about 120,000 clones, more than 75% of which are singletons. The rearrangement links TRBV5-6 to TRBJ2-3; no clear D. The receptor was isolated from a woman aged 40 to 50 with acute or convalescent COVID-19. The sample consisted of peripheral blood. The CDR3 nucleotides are TGTGCCAGCAGCTTGTTACGGACAGATACGCAGTATTTT. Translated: CASSLLRTDTQYF.